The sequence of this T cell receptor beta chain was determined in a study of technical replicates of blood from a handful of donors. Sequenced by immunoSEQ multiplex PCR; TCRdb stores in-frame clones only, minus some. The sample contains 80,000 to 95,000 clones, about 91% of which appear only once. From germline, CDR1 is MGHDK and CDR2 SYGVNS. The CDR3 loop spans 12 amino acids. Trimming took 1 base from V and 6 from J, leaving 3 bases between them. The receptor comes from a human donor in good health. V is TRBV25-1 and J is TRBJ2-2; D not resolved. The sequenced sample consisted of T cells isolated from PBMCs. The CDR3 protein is CASSESAGELFF. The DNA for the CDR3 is TGTGCCAGCAGTGAATCCGCCGGGGAGCTGTTTTTT. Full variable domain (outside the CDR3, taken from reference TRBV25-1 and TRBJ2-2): EADIYQTPRYLVIGTGKKITLECSQTMGHDKMYWYQQDPGMELHLIHYSYGVNSTEKGDLSSESTVSRIRTEHFPLTLESARPSHTSQYLCASSESAGELFFGEGSRLTVL.